In its sample, the clone carrying this TCR beta chain was seen a few times. Antigen specificity is unknown. Through a sample-barcoded 5' primer and a J-beta primer mix, a second PCR was run for 7 to 11 cycles. TCRdb re-called the 5' RACE reads through MiXCR, storing one row per CDR3 protein. The sample contains approximately 800,000 distinct CDR3 sequences, 36% of which appear only once. The data are from a study of blood T cells in healthy people across ages. Study results and limitations: From one million sequenced T cells, diversity estimates were lower bounds.

Germline V lookup: CDR1 SGHRS, CDR2 YFSETQ. CDR3 length: 14 residues. V lost 4 bases, J lost 2 bases, and 11 bases lay in between. The receptor's source is a man aged 18 to 30 in good health. The chain links TRBV5-1 to TRBJ2-3; D possibly corresponds to TRBD1 (6 bases). The source material was blood. The CDR3 DNA reads as TGCGCCAGCAGCCCCAGACAGGCCACAGATACGCAGTATTTT. It codes for CASSPRQATDTQYF. Together with reference TRBV5-1 and TRBJ2-3, the CDR3 gives the full variable domain: KAGVTQTPRYLIKTRGQQVTLSCSPISGHRSVSWYQQTPGQGLQFLFEYFSETQRNKGNFPGRFSGRQFSNSRSEMNVSTLELGDSALYLCASSPRQATDTQYFGPGTRLTVL.